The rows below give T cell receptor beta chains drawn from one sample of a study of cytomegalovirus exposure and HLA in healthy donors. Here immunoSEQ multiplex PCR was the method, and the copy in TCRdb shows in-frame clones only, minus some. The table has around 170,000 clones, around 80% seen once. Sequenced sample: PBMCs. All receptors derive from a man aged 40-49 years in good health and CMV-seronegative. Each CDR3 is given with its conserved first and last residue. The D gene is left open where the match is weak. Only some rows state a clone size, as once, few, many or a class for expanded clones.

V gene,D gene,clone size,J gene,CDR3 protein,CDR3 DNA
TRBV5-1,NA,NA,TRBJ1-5,CASSLGSAGNQPQHF,TGCGCCAGCAGCTTGGGGTCGGCGGGGAATCAGCCCCAGCATTTT
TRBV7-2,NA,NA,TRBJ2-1,CASSRDNNEQFF,TGTGCCAGCAGTCGAGACAACAATGAGCAGTTCTTC
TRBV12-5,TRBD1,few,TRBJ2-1,CASGLYRGRNEQFF,TGTGCTAGTGGTTTGTACAGGGGGCGCAACGAGCAGTTCTTC
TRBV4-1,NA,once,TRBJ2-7,CASSQDPGTYEQYF,TGCGCCAGCAGCCAAGACCCGGGAACCTACGAGCAGTACTTC
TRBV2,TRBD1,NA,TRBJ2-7,CASRVYRGSYEQYF,TGTGCCAGCAGAGTGTACAGGGGGTCCTACGAGCAGTACTTC
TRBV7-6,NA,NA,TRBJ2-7,CASSLALSYEQYF,TGTGCCAGCAGCTTAGCGCTATCCTACGAGCAGTACTTC
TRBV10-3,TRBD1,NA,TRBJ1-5,CAIRNGTGGQPQHF,TGTGCCATCAGAAACGGGACAGGGGGTCAGCCCCAGCATTTT
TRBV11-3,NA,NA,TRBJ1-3,CASSLAYSGNTIYF,TGTGCCAGCAGCTTAGCTTACTCTGGAAACACCATATATTTT
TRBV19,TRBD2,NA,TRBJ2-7,CASSIDLSGAYEQYF,TGTGCCAGTAGTATAGATCTGAGCGGGGCTTACGAGCAGTACTTC
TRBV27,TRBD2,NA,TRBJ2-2,CASSLTGWTSSGTGELFF,TGTGCCAGCAGTTTAACGGGTTGGACTAGCTCAGGCACCGGGGAGCTGTTTTTT
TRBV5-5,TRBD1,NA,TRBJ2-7,CASRSTGGSYEQYF,TGTGCCAGCAGGAGTACAGGGGGCTCCTACGAGCAGTACTTC
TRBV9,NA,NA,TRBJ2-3,CASSPRSGPDTQYF,TGTGCCAGCAGCCCCCGGAGTGGTCCAGATACGCAGTATTTT